This T cell receptor (beta chain) was observed in a study of siplizumab effects on memory and regulatory T cells. Study-level findings and limits: Greater diversity than memory cells seemed evident in naive T cells, which also appeared to be major alloresponse contributors. Proliferating Tregs taken from siplizumab cultures were not shown to have a confirmed suppressive function.

The CDR3 has 14 residues. Per germline, CDR1 SGDLS and CDR2 YYNGEE. Trimming removed 0 bases at V and 1 base at J, with 7 bases between. Per-sample assaying covered some 10^5 TCR templates. The repertoire was sequenced with immunoSEQ multiplex PCR; TCRdb's copy has only in-frame clones and lacks some. The profile shows 100,000 or so clones, around nine tenths of them singletons. A remark on this clone: Its specificity is unknown.

The receptor was isolated from a human donor in good health. The chain couples TRBV9 to TRBJ1-1; no definite D call. Source material: non-Treg CD4+ T cells sorted from blood. CDR3 region: CASSVATSNTEAFF. As DNA, the CDR3 is TGTGCCAGCAGCGTAGCTACCTCGAACACTGAAGCTTTCTTT.